The 32 T cell receptor beta chains reported below all come from one sample, sequenced in a study of cytomegalovirus exposure and HLA in healthy donors. The PCR ran on 60 Vbeta and 13 Jbeta primers. Produced via immunoSEQ multiplex PCR; TCRdb's table is partial and in-frame only. The repertoire includes a few hundred thousand clones, about 80% of them detected once, and about 7.5% sits in the top ten. Sequenced material: PBMCs. These receptors all stem from a woman in her sixties or seventies in good health and CMV-seropositive.

This rearrangement joins TRBV5-1 to TRBJ2-3, with TRBD2 identical over 14 bases. V gave up 6 bases and J gave up 3 bases; unmatched junction bases: 12. The CDR3 spans 18 residues. CDR1 SGHRS and CDR2 YFSETQ come from the germline V gene. CDR3 loop: CASMDERLAGGPTDTQYF. Written as DNA, the CDR3 is TGCGCCAGCATGGATGAGCGACTAGCGGGAGGGCCAACAGATACGCAGTATTTT. Supplemented by reference TRBV5-1 and TRBJ2-3, the full variable domain reads KAGVTQTPRYLIKTRGQQVTLSCSPISGHRSVSWYQQTPGQGLQFLFEYFSETQRNKGNFPGRFSGRQFSNSRSEMNVSTLELGDSALYLCASMDERLAGGPTDTQYFGPGTRLTVL.

CDR3 amino acids: CASSARAGVSEEQYF. CDR3 coding DNA: TGTGCCAGCAGCGCCCGAGCGGGAGTATCGGAAGAGCAGTACTTC. The gene calls are TRBV9 and TRBJ2-7, with 8 bases matching TRBD2. Germline loops: CDR1 SGDLS, CDR2 YYNGEE. The CDR3 extends over 15 amino acids. V was clipped by 3 bases and J by 7 bases; unmatched bases: 12.

The chain combines TRBV4-1 with TRBJ1-2, with D uncertain. The V and J ends lost 0 bases and 2 bases respectively, with 7 bases between them. CDR3 length: 14 residues. Germline CDR1 is MGHRA and CDR2 is YSYEKL. DNA of the CDR3: TGCGCCAGCAGCCAAGATCACACCAACTATGGCTACACCTTC. Its protein product is CASSQDHTNYGYTF.

The genes are TRBV23-1 and TRBJ2-7; 8 bases line up with TRBD1. TRBV23-1 is recorded as an ORF, its role being uncertain. This CDR3 spans 19 amino acids. Unmatched junction bases numbered 19, after V lost 2 bases and J lost 4 bases. The CDR3 DNA reads as TGCGCCAGCAGTCAACCCACCCCCCCACAGGGGGATGTCTGGTACGAGCAGTACTTC. Translated: CASSQPTPPQGDVWYEQYF.

J is TRBJ2-1 and V is TRBV6-5; D unclear. CDR1 MNHEY and CDR2 SVGAGI come from the germline V gene. CDR3 length: 14 amino acids. The V end lost 2 bases, the J end lost 3 bases, and 8 bases lay between the germline ends. CDR3 sequence: CASSYATDYNEQFF. CDR3 coding DNA: TGTGCCAGCAGTTACGCCACAGACTACAATGAGCAGTTCTTC.

V is TRBV27 and J is TRBJ2-1; TRBD2 matches 10 bases. The CDR3 runs 17 residues. J was trimmed by 3 bases and V by 5 bases; bases with no gene match: 10. Germline values: CDR1 MNHEY, CDR2 SMNVEV (reference sequence). CDR3 region: CASSPSAGLAIYNEQFF. The CDR3 DNA sequence: TGTGCCAGCAGTCCTTCGGCGGGACTAGCGATCTACAATGAGCAGTTCTTC.

The genes are TRBV19 and TRBJ2-1, with TRBD2 matching 7 bases. Germline V gives CDR1 LNHDA, CDR2 SQIVND (reference sequence). CDR3 length equals 15 residues. V lost 6 bases to trimming and J lost 5 bases; unmatched junction nucleotides: 10. CDR3 sequence (DNA): TGTGCCAGTAGGCCTACTCGGGGGGACCACAATGAGCAGTTCTTC. It codes for CASRPTRGDHNEQFF. Combining the CDR3 with reference TRBV19 and TRBJ2-1 gives the whole variable domain DGGITQSPKYLFRKEGQNVTLSCEQNLNHDAMYWYRQDPGQGLRLIYYSQIVNDFQKGDIAEGYSVSREKKESFPLTVTSAQKNPTAFYLCASRPTRGDHNEQFFGPGTRLTVL.

This clone has only one observation. In nucleotides, the CDR3 is TGTGCCAGTAGTCCCCTCTACTTAGCGGGAGGTTACGAGCAGTACTTC. The encoded protein is CASSPLYLAGGYEQYF. The chain couples TRBV19 to TRBJ2-7; TRBD2 aligns across 10 bases. Losses at the gene ends were 5 bases for V and 4 bases for J; bases not matched to a gene: 11. The germline V gene has CDR1 LNHDA and CDR2 SQIVND (reference sequence). The CDR3 has 16 residues. Combining the CDR3 with reference TRBV19 and TRBJ2-7 gives the whole variable domain DGGITQSPKYLFRKEGQNVTLSCEQNLNHDAMYWYRQDPGQGLRLIYYSQIVNDFQKGDIAEGYSVSREKKESFPLTVTSAQKNPTAFYLCASSPLYLAGGYEQYFGPGTRLTVT.

The chain recombines TRBV7-9 with TRBJ2-7; 7 bases line up with TRBD2. Germline CDR1 is SEHNR and CDR2 is FQNEAQ (reference sequence). The length of the CDR3 is 15 residues. Trimming took 2 bases from V and 5 from J; bases not matched to a gene: 9. For the CDR3, the DNA is TGTGCCAGCAGCTTACGCTTGAGGGAGGGCGACGAGCAGTACTTC. Translation gives CASSLRLREGDEQYF.

The chain links TRBV6-1 to TRBJ2-3, with TRBD2 matching over 8 bases. The CDR3 covers 16 residues. The germline V gene encodes CDR1 MNHNS and CDR2 SASEGT. With 4 bases clipped from V and 0 bases from J, the junction kept 6 bases outside the gene matches. The CDR3 DNA is TGTGCCAGCAGTGTGCTTAGCGGGGACAGCACAGATACGCAGTATTTT. The encoded protein is CASSVLSGDSTDTQYF.

The chain recombines TRBV29-1 with TRBJ2-1; TRBD2 agrees at 7 bases. Germline-derived CDR1 and CDR2 are SQVTM and ANQGSEA. V was clipped by 3 bases and J by 14 bases; unmatched bases: 10. CDR3 size: 12 residues. Here the CDR3 reads CSVDPDGGFEFF. In DNA form, the CDR3 reads TGCAGCGTTGATCCCGACGGGGGGTTTGAGTTCTTC.

This clone is a singleton in its sample. The rearrangement links TRBV13 to TRBJ2-7; D is perhaps TRBD2 (5 bases). From germline, CDR1 is PRHDT and CDR2 FYEKMQ (reference sequence). The CDR3 runs to 16 residues. V was trimmed by 5 bases and J by 6 bases, leaving 23 bases between them. The CDR3 DNA sequence: TGTGCCAGCAGCCCCCGTTTCCGCGGGCAAACTACCGAGCAGTACTTC. Protein sequence: CASSPRFRGQTTEQYF.

The CDR3 bases are TGCAGCGTAAGCGGGAGGGCCGCAGATACGCAGTATTTT. Residues: CSVSGRAADTQYF. V usage is TRBV29-1 and J usage is TRBJ2-3, with 10 bases matching TRBD2. The length of the CDR3 is 13 residues. V dropped 6 bases and J dropped 4; count of bases not matched to a gene: 4. Germline CDR1 SQVTM, CDR2 ANQGSEA.

The V and J genes are TRBV18 and TRBJ1-5; 7 nucleotides agree with TRBD1. The CDR3 spans 14 residues. With V trimmed by 3 bases and J by 5 bases, 4 bases remained unmatched. The V gene's germline CDR1 is KGHSH and CDR2 LQKENI. CDR3 sequence reads: CASSPTDRDQPQHF. DNA of the CDR3: TGTGCCAGCTCACCTACCGACAGGGATCAGCCCCAGCATTTT.

The CDR3 here is CASSQDRGRNTEAFF. The DNA of the CDR3 is TGTGCCAGCTCACAGGACAGGGGGCGGAACACTGAAGCTTTCTTT. The rearrangement links TRBV18 to TRBJ1-1; 11 nucleotides align to TRBD1. The CDR3 is made up of 15 amino acids. The germline gives CDR1 KGHSH, CDR2 LQKENI. The V segment lost 4 bases and the J segment 1 base; nucleotides outside the gene matches: 2.

This clone was seen only once. The chain carries TRBV2 and TRBJ2-1, with 10 bases fitting TRBD1. This CDR3 is 12 amino acids long. Germline CDR1 reads SNHLY; CDR2 reads FYNNEI. V was clipped by 4 bases and J by 9 bases; unmatched bases: 0. The CDR3 region is CASSGDRGEQFF. As DNA, the CDR3 is TGTGCCAGCAGTGGGGACAGGGGTGAGCAGTTCTTC.

The chain combines TRBV7-9 with TRBJ2-3; tentative D call: TRBD2 (6 bases). V was pared by 1 base and J by 2 bases, with 7 bases between. The CDR3 extends over 14 amino acids. Germline values: CDR1 SEHNR, CDR2 FQNEAQ (reference sequence). The CDR3 is CASSLGGDTDTQYF. CDR3 coding DNA: TGTGCCAGCAGCTTAGGCGGGGACACAGATACGCAGTATTTT. Full variable domain (rest looked up from reference TRBV7-9 and TRBJ2-3): DTGVSQNPRHKITKRGQNVTFRCDPISEHNRLYWYRQTLGQGPEFLTYFQNEAQLEKSRLLSDRFSAERPKGSFSTLEIQRTEQGDSAMYLCASSLGGDTDTQYFGPGTRLTVL.

This clone was found once. The chain recombines TRBV5-6 with TRBJ1-1, with a tentative D call TRBD1 (5 bases). V was clipped by 4 bases and J by 3 bases, with 10 bases between them. This CDR3 contains 13 residues. Germline CDR1 and CDR2: SGHDT and YYEEEE. CDR3: CASSLRGYTEAFF. CDR3 DNA sequence: TGTGCCAGCAGCCTCCGGGGGTACACTGAAGCTTTCTTT.

The chain carries TRBV7-2 and TRBJ1-2; no reliable D call. This CDR3 spans 13 amino acids. V gave up 2 bases and J gave up 8 bases, with 12 bases separating them. Germline values: CDR1 SGHTA, CDR2 FQGNSA. Here the CDR3 DNA reads TGTGCCAGCAGCTTAATGGAGGTCGTGGGCTACACCTTC. It encodes CASSLMEVVGYTF.

This chain uses TRBV11-2 with TRBJ1-1; 7 bases agree with TRBD1. The germline gives CDR1 SGHAT, CDR2 FQNNGV. The ends lost 4 bases at V and 6 bases at J; junction bases unmatched: 2. The CDR3 is 12 amino acids. The CDR3 reads CASSYQGAEAFF. As DNA, the CDR3 is TGTGCCAGCAGCTACCAGGGGGCTGAAGCTTTCTTT.

The CDR3 bases are TGTGCCAGTACCGCGGCCCCAAGGAGAGGGGAAAAACTGTTTTTT. Its protein is CASTAAPRRGEKLFF. The rearrangement links TRBV19 to TRBJ1-4; D is ambiguous. Germline V gene sequence: CDR1 LNHDA, CDR2 SQIVND (reference sequence). V lost 7 bases, J lost 8 bases, and 20 bases lay in between. The CDR3 length is 15 residues.

This clone was seen only a few times. This rearrangement joins TRBV2 to TRBJ2-7; 8 bases map to TRBD2. The CDR3 length is 14 residues. The germline V gene encodes CDR1 SNHLY and CDR2 FYNNEI. With V trimmed by 7 bases and J by 0 bases, 5 bases remained unmatched. The CDR3 region is CASNRLASSYEQYF. In DNA form, the CDR3 reads TGTGCCAGCAATCGACTAGCGAGCTCCTACGAGCAGTACTTC.

This clone showed up just a few times. This chain links TRBV28 with TRBJ2-7, with 7 bases aligning to TRBD1. The length of the CDR3 is 15 residues. Trimming cost V 7 bases and J 6 bases; bases outside gene matches: 15. In germline, CDR1 is MDHEN, CDR2 SYDVKM. DNA of the CDR3: TGTGCCAGCACCCGCCGGACAGGAATTCGTTTCGAGCAGTACTTC. It translates to CASTRRTGIRFEQYF.

The chain couples TRBV27 to TRBJ1-2; weak D call: TRBD1 (6 bases). CDR3 length: 13 residues. Trimming shortened V by 0 bases and J by 8 bases, and 10 bases separated the two germline ends. Germline-derived CDR1 and CDR2 are MNHEY and SMNVEV (reference sequence). CDR3 bases: TGTGCCAGCAGTTTATCAACAGGGCACGGCTACACCTTC. Translated, it gives CASSLSTGHGYTF.

J is TRBJ2-5 and V is TRBV5-4, with D unresolved. V lost 6 bases, J lost 5 bases, and 14 bases lay in between. Germline lookup yields CDR1 SGHNT and CDR2 YYREEE (reference sequence). The CDR3 length is 13 residues. The CDR3 here is CASNSGHGETQYF. For the CDR3, the DNA is TGTGCCAGCAACTCGGGTCACGGGGAGACCCAGTACTTC.

This sequence joins TRBV28 and TRBJ1-2; a weak D match, TRBD1 (6 bases). This CDR3 comprises 13 residues. Germline CDR1 is MDHEN and CDR2 is SYDVKM. Trimming left V 7 bases short and J 1 base short, with 10 bases between. In nucleotides, the CDR3 is TGTGCCAGCATCAGGGGAAGTAACTATGGCTACACCTTC. The encoded protein is CASIRGSNYGYTF.

The gene calls are TRBV10-1 and TRBJ2-1; tentative D call: TRBD1 (5 bases). V was pared by 0 bases and J by 6 bases, with 6 bases between. CDR1 and CDR2 (germline): WNHNN, SYGVQD (reference sequence). The CDR3 loop spans 13 amino acids. Written as DNA, the CDR3 is TGCGCCAGCAGTGAGTCAGGGGCCAATGAGCAGTTCTTC. Amino acids: CASSESGANEQFF.

The chain links TRBV2 to TRBJ1-5; D ambiguous. CDR1 and CDR2 from the germline V gene are SNHLY and FYNNEI. The CDR3 sequence is 13 residues long. V gave up 8 bases and J gave up 1 base, with 9 bases separating them. This CDR3 reads CASERESNQPQHF. DNA for the CDR3: TGTGCCAGCGAGCGGGAAAGCAATCAGCCCCAGCATTTT.

The chain combines TRBV11-2 with TRBJ2-1, with 12 bases aligning to TRBD2. J gave up 0 bases and V 4 bases, and 4 bases lay outside the gene matches. The CDR3 has 17 residues. Germline CDR1 and CDR2: SGHAT and FQNNGV. CDR3 protein: CASSYSSGRASYNEQFF. DNA for the CDR3: TGTGCCAGCAGCTACTCTAGCGGGAGGGCCTCCTACAATGAGCAGTTCTTC.

This clone was detected only once. V usage is TRBV29-1 and J usage is TRBJ1-4, with TRBD1 matching over 9 bases. The junction had 5 bases not matched to a gene; V was cut back by 4 bases and J by 8 bases. Looked up from germline, CDR1 is SQVTM and CDR2 is ANQGSEA. This CDR3 region has 13 residues. CDR3 sequence (DNA): TGCAGCGTTGTGAGGGACAGGGACGAAAAACTGTTTTTT. Amino acids: CSVVRDRDEKLFF. Using reference TRBV29-1 and TRBJ1-4 for the parts outside the CDR3, the full variable domain is SAVISQKPSRDICQRGTSLTIQCQVDSQVTMMFWYRQQPGQSLTLIATANQGSEATYESGFVIDKFPISRPNLTFSTLTVSNMSPEDSSIYLCSVVRDRDEKLFFGSGTQLSVL.

This clone has a single count. The rearrangement links TRBV5-8 to TRBJ2-1, with TRBD1 matching over 7 bases. V was pared by 8 bases and J by 1 base, with 15 bases of the junction left unmatched. CDR3 length equals 17 residues. Germline V lookup: CDR1 SGHTS, CDR2 YDEGEE. This chain's CDR3 is CASTGTAPRKSYNEQFF. The CDR3 DNA reads as TGTGCCAGTACCGGGACAGCTCCTAGAAAGTCCTACAATGAGCAGTTCTTC.

The chain recombines TRBV28 with TRBJ2-6; TRBD2 is a possible D gene (7 bases). Looked up from germline, CDR1 is MDHEN and CDR2 is SYDVKM. Deletions cut 6 bases from V and 4 bases from J, with 10 bases between. The CDR3 is 14 amino acids. The CDR3 coding sequence is TGTGCCAGCAGGGGGGGGGCCGGGGCCAACGTCCTGACTTTC. Protein product: CASRGGAGANVLTF. The entire variable domain, with the rest obtained from reference TRBV28 and TRBJ2-6, is as follows: DVKVTQSSRYLVKRTGEKVFLECVQDMDHENMFWYRQDPGLGLRLIYFSYDVKMKEKGDIPEGYSVSREKKERFSLILESASTNQTSMYLCASRGGAGANVLTFGAGSRLTVL.